This TCR beta chain was profiled in a study of radiation and T cells in renal cell carcinoma. TCRdb's copy holds only in-frame clones and misses some; the assay was immunoSEQ multiplex PCR. In the table there are around 120,000 clones, 80% to 90% of which are singletons. Study conclusions and caveats: No pretreatment tumor biopsies were available for baseline clonotypes. In blood, top tumor clones expanded by 2 weeks, shrinking by 4.

The CDR3 loop spans 14 amino acids. Germline V gene sequence: CDR1 SGHRS, CDR2 YFSETQ. V was trimmed by 0 bases and J by 5 bases, leaving 9 bases between them. The time point: blood 2 weeks post-SBRT. Treatment given: 15 Gy SBRT to primary tumor, nephrectomy 4 weeks later. This clone was seen more than once but under ten times. Antigen specificity is unknown. The chain recombines TRBV5-1 with TRBJ2-1; D uncertain. The sequencing used blood, collected from a patient whose treatment included radiotherapy and nephrectomy. This receptor was identified in a woman aged 60 to 75 with renal cell carcinoma. CDR3 loop: CASSLDGVNNEQFF. Here the CDR3 DNA reads TGCGCCAGCAGCTTGGACGGAGTTAACAATGAGCAGTTCTTC.